Given below is one T cell receptor beta chain in context. The data stem from a study of blood T cell repertoires in COVID-19. Clones were sequenced by immunoSEQ multiplex PCR, and TCRdb holds only the in-frame ones, with some missing. Here the sample spans approximately 92,000 clones, over 60% being singletons. The CDR3 loop spans 13 amino acids. Trimming removed 6 bases from V and 4 bases from J, with 12 bases in between. Germline V gene lookup returns CDR1 KGHSH and CDR2 LQKENI. This chain uses TRBV18 with TRBJ1-1, with D maybe TRBD1 (5 bases). Specimen: peripheral blood. The receptor's source is a man aged 45-60 years who had recovered from COVID-19. The CDR3 region is CASSSGGLTEAFF. The CDR3 DNA sequence: TGTGCCAGCTCCTCGGGGGGTCTCACTGAAGCTTTCTTT.